These T cell receptor beta chains were read from a single sample in a study of lymphopenia after photon versus proton radiotherapy. Repertoires were generated with immunoSEQ multiplex PCR, while TCRdb's copy carries only in-frame clones and drops some. The sample includes roughly 58,000 clones, roughly 90% seen only once; the top ten take around 13%. The sample here was peripheral blood, taken from a patient treated with proton-based radiotherapy. The receptors were gathered from a man at least 80 years old with esophageal cancer. CDR3s include the opening cysteine and the closing phenylalanine or tryptophan. D genes are given only for firm matches. Rows may omit the clone size; those that give it use once, few, many or a size class.

D	J	size	V	CDR3	DNA
.	TRBJ2-7	.	TRBV29-1	CSVVRFEVGSEQYF	TGCAGCGTTGTACGTTTCGAGGTAGGGAGCGAGCAGTACTTC
.	TRBJ1-4	.	TRBV5-1	CASSLAPQGRTNEKLFF	TGCGCCAGCAGCTTGGCCCCGCAGGGAAGAACTAATGAAAAACTGTTTTTT
.	TRBJ2-7	.	TRBV5-6	CASSLPGTRSYEQYF	TGTGCCAGCAGCCTTCCCGGGACTCGTTCGTACGAGCAGTACTTC
.	TRBJ2-4	few	TRBV18	CASSLLEPKNIQYF	TGTGCCAGCTCACTCCTAGAACCCAAAAACATTCAGTACTTC
.	TRBJ2-5	.	TRBV11-2	CASSPGHQETQYF	TGTGCCAGCAGCCCGGGACACCAAGAGACCCAGTACTTC
.	TRBJ2-7	.	TRBV5-5	CASSQYHSYEQYF	TGTGCCAGCAGCCAATATCATTCCTACGAGCAGTACTTC
TRBD1	TRBJ1-3	.	TRBV7-2	CASSQTGGSGNTIYF	TGTGCCAGCAGTCAGACAGGGGGTTCTGGAAACACCATATATTTT
.	TRBJ2-5	.	TRBV5-1	CATATGLAETQYF	TGCGCCACCGCCACGGGCCTTGCTGAGACCCAGTACTTC
.	TRBJ2-1	.	TRBV4-1	CASSLLGSRAYNEQFF	TGCGCCAGCAGCCTTTTGGGGAGTAGGGCCTACAATGAGCAGTTCTTC
.	TRBJ2-2	.	TRBV29-1	CSVESPRGNTGELFF	TGCAGCGTTGAATCCCCACGAGGGAACACCGGGGAGCTGTTTTTT
.	TRBJ2-6	.	TRBV28	CASSSPTSPLSGANVLTF	TGTGCCAGCAGCTCCCCGACTAGTCCGCTCTCTGGGGCCAACGTCCTGACTTTC
.	TRBJ1-5	.	TRBV2	CASTNQQGQPQHF	TGTGCCAGCACCAATCAACAGGGACAGCCCCAGCATTTT
.	TRBJ2-7	.	TRBV21-1	CASSKVWRRRNEQYF	TGTGCCAGCAGCAAAGTTTGGCGTCGACGGAACGAGCAGTACTTC
.	TRBJ1-5	.	TRBV7-8	CASSFADYSNQPQHF	TGTGCCAGCAGCTTTGCAGATTATAGCAATCAGCCCCAGCATTTT
.	TRBJ1-1	.	TRBV7-6	CASSLGTEAFF	TGTGCCAGCAGCTTAGGCACTGAAGCTTTCTTT
.	TRBJ2-5	.	TRBV12-5	CASGLVWSPGTKTQYF	TGTGCTAGTGGTTTGGTATGGTCTCCAGGAACGAAAACCCAGTACTTC
.	TRBJ1-1	.	TRBV11-2	CASSQQGFRTEAFF	TGTGCCAGCAGCCAACAGGGTTTTAGGACTGAAGCTTTCTTT
TRBD1	TRBJ1-2	.	TRBV15	CATRQGWPGQGGPYGYTF	TGTGCCACCAGGCAAGGGTGGCCGGGACAGGGGGGCCCCTATGGCTACACCTTC
.	TRBJ1-1	.	TRBV2	CASIPGLSAGEAFF	TGTGCCAGCATCCCCGGACTATCTGCGGGTGAAGCTTTCTTT
.	TRBJ2-1	once	TRBV7-2	CASARSGQGNEQFF	TGTGCCAGCGCTCGGTCAGGGCAAGGCAATGAGCAGTTCTTC
.	TRBJ1-5	.	TRBV19	CASSLKGTGFGSNQPQHF	TGTGCCAGTAGCCTTAAGGGGACCGGGTTCGGGAGCAATCAGCCCCAGCATTTT
.	TRBJ1-1	.	TRBV18	CASSWGNTEAFF	TGTGCCAGCTCCTGGGGGAACACTGAAGCTTTCTTT
.	TRBJ2-2	.	TRBV19	CASSGPGRTNTGELFF	TGTGCCAGTAGTGGGCCAGGGAGGACGAACACCGGGGAGCTGTTTTTT
.	TRBJ2-7	.	TRBV11-2	CASSPVNTYEQYF	TGTGCCAGCAGCCCCGTTAATACCTACGAGCAGTACTTC
.	TRBJ2-3	.	TRBV7-9	CANWGGSTDTQYF	TGTGCCAACTGGGGAGGCAGCACAGATACGCAGTATTTT
TRBD2	TRBJ2-1	.	TRBV11-3	CASSPLAGVNNEQFF	TGTGCCAGCAGCCCGTTAGCGGGAGTAAACAATGAGCAGTTCTTC
.	TRBJ1-6	.	TRBV30	CAWSRSNSPLHF	TGTGCCTGGAGTAGATCAAATTCACCCCTCCACTTT
TRBD2	TRBJ2-1	.	TRBV4-1	CASSLTGLADNEQFF	TGCGCCAGCAGCCTAACGGGACTAGCGGACAATGAGCAGTTCTTC
.	TRBJ1-5	few	TRBV4-1	CASTRVLGNQPQHF	TGCGCCAGCACCCGAGTTTTAGGGAATCAGCCCCAGCATTTT
.	TRBJ1-4	.	TRBV27	CASSPPTNSAGEKLFF	TGTGCCAGCAGCCCCCCCACAAACTCAGCAGGAGAAAAACTGTTTTTT
.	TRBJ1-2	.	TRBV2	CASSEARGYGYTF	TGTGCCAGCAGTGAGGCCAGGGGCTATGGCTACACCTTC
TRBD2	TRBJ2-1	.	TRBV11-2	CASSPPGLAGGSEQFF	TGTGCCAGCAGCCCCCCCGGCTTAGCGGGAGGAAGTGAGCAGTTCTTC
.	TRBJ2-1	.	TRBV20-1	CSARPWGEQFF	TGCAGTGCCCGACCCTGGGGTGAGCAGTTCTTC
.	TRBJ1-3	.	TRBV2	CASSVSVGNTIYF	TGTGCCAGCAGTGTATCGGTGGGAAACACCATATATTTT
.	TRBJ2-1	.	TRBV4-1	CASSQADLSYNEQFF	TGCGCCAGCAGCCAAGCGGACCTCTCCTACAATGAGCAGTTCTTC
.	TRBJ1-1	.	TRBV4-1	CASSQGRGRGQEAFF	TGCGCCAGCAGCCAAGGCAGGGGCCGCGGACAAGAAGCTTTCTTT
TRBD1	TRBJ2-3	.	TRBV5-1	CASSRSTGGTDTQYF	TGCGCCAGCAGCCGTTCAACAGGGGGCACAGATACGCAGTATTTT
.	TRBJ1-3	.	TRBV9	CASSLQVYGNTIYF	TGCGCCAGCAGCCTACAGGTCTATGGAAACACCATATATTTT
.	TRBJ2-4	.	TRBV5-4	CASRMWRENIQYF	TGTGCCAGCAGGATGTGGAGGGAGAACATTCAGTACTTC
.	TRBJ1-1	few	TRBV29-1	CSVVLNTEAFF	TGCAGCGTTGTATTGAACACTGAAGCTTTCTTT
TRBD1	TRBJ1-5	.	TRBV7-8	CASSPAADRAPQPQHF	TGTGCCAGCAGCCCAGCCGCGGACAGGGCCCCTCAGCCCCAGCATTTT
TRBD1	TRBJ1-5	once	TRBV7-2	CASSLATGSNQPQHF	TGTGCCAGCAGCTTAGCGACAGGGAGTAATCAGCCCCAGCATTTT
.	TRBJ1-6	.	TRBV2	CASSEGYGALHF	TGTGCCAGCAGTGAAGGTTATGGGGCCCTCCACTTT
TRBD1	TRBJ1-1	.	TRBV5-1	CASSATQGGNTEAFF	TGCGCCAGCAGCGCAACACAGGGGGGGAACACTGAAGCTTTCTTT
TRBD1	TRBJ2-2	.	TRBV11-3	CASRRGGTGGAGELFF	TGTGCCAGCAGACGCGGCGGGACAGGGGGTGCCGGGGAGCTGTTTTTT
.	TRBJ1-5	.	TRBV7-2	CASSSGQTYQPQHF	TGTGCCAGCAGCTCCGGTCAGACTTATCAGCCCCAGCATTTT
.	TRBJ2-3	.	TRBV7-9	CASSLLSARGGRGDTQYF	TGTGCCAGCAGCTTATTATCGGCCCGAGGGGGGCGAGGAGATACGCAGTATTTT
TRBD2	TRBJ2-3	.	TRBV5-4	CASSLLSSGLTDTQYF	TGTGCCAGCAGCTTGTTGTCTAGCGGGCTCACAGATACGCAGTATTTT
.	TRBJ2-3	.	TRBV19	CASSLGIADTQYF	TGTGCCAGTAGTTTGGGCATTGCCGATACGCAGTATTTT
TRBD2	TRBJ2-3	.	TRBV4-3	CASSQDVGWREGLTDTQYF	TGCGCCAGCAGCCAAGATGTTGGATGGCGGGAGGGCCTAACAGATACGCAGTATTTT